These 18 T cell receptor beta chains were sequenced from one sample in a study of blood T cells in healthy people across ages. Through a sample-barcoded 5' primer and a J-beta primer mix, a second PCR was run for about 7 to 12 cycles. TCRdb reprocessed the 5' RACE reads via MiXCR and lists one record per CDR3 protein. The table lists 1.2 million to 1.5 million distinct CDR3 sequences, about 43% of them singletons. The sequencing input was blood. These receptors all come from a woman between 18 and 29 years old in good health.

This rearrangement joins TRBV14 to TRBJ1-1, with D uncertain. Germline values: CDR1 SGHDN, CDR2 FVKESK. The CDR3 contains 13 residues. The V and J ends lost 7 bases and 3 bases respectively, with 12 bases between them. CDR3 loop: CASTAAPYTEAFF. In DNA, the CDR3 is TGTGCCAGCACCGCGGCACCTTACACTGAAGCTTTCTTT.

In nucleotides, the CDR3 is TGTGCCAGCTCACCTGGGCGGGAGGCTGAAGCTTTCTTT. Translated, it gives CASSPGREAEAFF. The chain uses TRBV18 and TRBJ1-1; D gene uncertain. CDR3 length: 13 amino acids. CDR1 is KGHSH and CDR2 is LQKENI in the germline V gene. Trimming removed 3 bases at V and 6 bases at J, with 11 bases between.

A few counts support this clonotype. V is TRBV4-1 and J is TRBJ2-3, with D unclear. The CDR3 has 16 amino acids. Trimming took 4 bases from V and 1 from J, leaving 15 bases between them. Germline-derived CDR1 and CDR2 are MGHRA and YSYEKL. The CDR3 nucleotides read TGCGCCAGCAGCCGGTCCGTCCTAAGGGGCACAGATACGCAGTATTTT. Its translation: CASSRSVLRGTDTQYF.

Remarks on this clonotype: A read error may explain this, as a much larger clone is one base away. The V gene is TRBV10-3, the J gene TRBJ2-4; D may be TRBD2 (6 bases). Judging by the DNA end, TRBJ2-7 fits better; the J call may be wrong. Germline-derived CDR1 and CDR2 are ENHRY and SYGVKD. The CDR3 length is 12 residues. In nucleotides, the CDR3 is TGTGCCATCAGGGTAGCGGACTACGAGCAGTACTTC. This encodes CAIRVADYEQYF.

This clonotype was seen only a few times. CDR3 amino acids: CSVMASGPDTQYF. CDR3 nucleotides: TGCAGCGTGATGGCCTCGGGCCCCGATACGCAGTATTTT. The chain uses TRBV29-1 and TRBJ2-3; no reliable D call. Germline V lookup: CDR1 SQVTM, CDR2 ANQGSEA. The CDR3 runs to 13 residues. The ends were cut back, 6 bases at V and 6 bases at J, with 16 bases in the middle.

This clonotype was counted many times. V is TRBV7-3 and J is TRBJ2-3; TRBD2 matches 10 bases. In germline, CDR1 is SGHTA, CDR2 FQGTGA. The CDR3 covers 15 residues. V lost 5 bases to trimming and J lost 6 bases; unmatched junction nucleotides: 8. This CDR3 is CASSPRSGGPDTQYF. The CDR3 DNA reads as TGTGCCAGCAGCCCCCGTAGCGGGGGGCCGGATACGCAGTATTTT.

This clonotype was found many times. The V call is TRBV29-1, the J call TRBJ2-1; 7 bases map to TRBD1. The CDR3 length is 11 residues. CDR1 and CDR2 (germline): SQVTM, ANQGSEA. The CDR3 nucleotides are TGCGGGGGACAGCGAATCAATGAGCAGTTCTTC. It yields the protein CGGQRINEQFF.

V and J are TRBV6-6 and TRBJ2-5, with 8 nucleotides matching TRBD1. The J call may be mistaken, given a closer DNA end match to TRBJ2-1. CDR1 and CDR2 (germline): MNHNY, SVGAGI (reference sequence). This CDR3 region has 17 residues. The CDR3 region is CASSYRPDRGNQETQFF. As DNA, the CDR3 is TGTGCCAGCAGTTACCGACCAGACAGGGGAAACCAAGAGACCCAGTTCTTC.

The chain links TRBV30 to TRBJ2-2; 10 bases align to TRBD1. The CDR3 length is 15 residues. Germline CDR1 is GTSNPN and CDR2 is SVGIG (reference sequence). J lost 5 bases, V lost 3 bases, and 6 bases had no gene match. For the CDR3, the DNA is TGTGCCTGGAGCCCGGGACAGGGGAGGACCGGGGAGCTGTTTTTT. Its translation is CAWSPGQGRTGELFF.

The gene calls are TRBV7-8 and TRBJ1-2; a possible D gene is TRBD1 (5 bases). CDR1 and CDR2 from the germline V gene are SGHVS and FQNEAQ. Deletions cut 1 base from V and 3 bases from J, with 9 bases between. This CDR3 has 14 residues. This chain's CDR3 is CASSLGTRDYGYTF. CDR3 nucleotide sequence: TGTGCCAGCAGCTTAGGGACAAGGGACTATGGCTACACCTTC.

This clonotype was seen more than once but under ten times. This sequence joins TRBV4-1 and TRBJ1-1; unclear D gene. V gave up 6 bases and J gave up 3 bases, with 8 bases separating them. In germline, CDR1 is MGHRA, CDR2 YSYEKL. The CDR3 length is 12 residues. CDR3 nucleotide sequence: TGCGCCAGCAGGATAGGTGACACTGAAGCTTTCTTT. It yields the protein CASRIGDTEAFF.

This chain links TRBV14 with TRBJ2-1; 13 bases match TRBD2. The CDR3 is 18 residues long. V trimming: 5 bases; J trimming: 3 bases; junction bases outside the gene matches: 10. Germline V gene lookup returns CDR1 SGHDN and CDR2 FVKESK. This chain's CDR3 is CASSAHRLAGGLYNEQFF. Written as DNA, the CDR3 is TGTGCCAGCAGCGCACACCGACTAGCGGGGGGCCTCTACAATGAGCAGTTCTTC.

CDR3: CSARSHGTTEAFF. CDR3 nucleotide sequence: TGCAGTGCTAGATCCCACGGTACCACTGAAGCTTTCTTT. The chain joins TRBV20-1 to TRBJ1-1; D gene unclear. The V end lost 2 bases, the J end lost 4 bases, and 11 bases lay between the germline ends. The CDR3 covers 13 residues. The germline V gene encodes CDR1 DFQATT and CDR2 SNEGSKA (reference sequence).

The chain employs TRBV6-1 and TRBJ1-2, with 7 bases matching TRBD1. Germline values: CDR1 MNHNS, CDR2 SASEGT. Trimming removed 5 bases from V and 8 bases from J; junction bases left unmatched: 17. The CDR3 sequence is 16 residues long. CDR3 amino acids: CASSKKGDSSFWGYTF. The CDR3 nucleotides are TGTGCCAGCAGTAAAAAGGGGGACAGCTCCTTTTGGGGCTACACCTTC.

This clonotype was picked up a small number of times. This chain connects TRBV18 to TRBJ1-5, with D possibly being TRBD1 (5 bases). The CDR3 is made up of 14 amino acids. The germline CDR1 and CDR2 sequences are KGHSH and LQKENI. V dropped 1 base and J dropped 6 bases, with 10 bases sitting between them. In DNA form, the CDR3 reads TGTGCCAGCTCACCACAGGGTAGGGGTCAGCCCCAGCATTTT. It codes for CASSPQGRGQPQHF.

This chain links TRBV5-1 with TRBJ2-6; tentative D call: TRBD2 (6 bases). The CDR3 contains 16 residues. V lost 3 bases and J lost 6, with 16 bases in between. The germline gives CDR1 SGHRS, CDR2 YFSETQ. DNA of the CDR3: TGCGCCAGCAGCTCAGGGACTTCCTTTGTGGCCAACGTCCTGACTTTC. It specifies CASSSGTSFVANVLTF.

The chain carries TRBV11-2 and TRBJ2-1; maybe TRBD1 (6 bases). Trimming stripped 2 bases from V and 3 bases from J, with 14 bases between. Germline CDR1 is SGHAT and CDR2 is FQNNGV. The CDR3 loop spans 16 amino acids. CDR3: CASSLRAQGIYNEQFF. CDR3 coding DNA: TGTGCCAGCAGCTTACGGGCACAGGGCATCTACAATGAGCAGTTCTTC.

This clonotype occurred many times. The gene calls are TRBV7-9 and TRBJ2-7; a possible D gene is TRBD1 (6 bases). The CDR3 loop spans 13 amino acids. V was shortened by 3 bases and J by 6 bases, with 12 bases between the two germline ends. Germline CDR1 SEHNR, CDR2 FQNEAQ (reference sequence). CDR3 sequence (DNA): TGTGCCAGCAGCTTGGCAGGGGCCTCCGAGCAGTACTTC. Translation: CASSLAGASEQYF.